Described below is a single T cell receptor (beta chain) sequence and its context. The data originate from a study of blood T cell repertoires in COVID-19. About the study: Researchers got acute and convalescent COVID-19 samples from the United States, Italy and Spain. Sources were T cells, B-cell-depleted T cells, or PBMCs; the material itself was cDNA or gDNA.

The authors' processing: Estimated nucleated cell counts came from reference gene primer amplification. Data came from immunoSEQ multiplex PCR; TCRdb stores just in-frame clones and leaves some out. V and J calls and clone size are given by that table; D and trimming were obtained from the DNA. The sample shows 68,000 or so clones, around 85% of them seen only once. Germline V gene data show CDR1 as MRHNA and CDR2 as SNTAGT. V shed 7 bases and J 3 bases; nucleotides not matched to a gene: 12. CDR3 size: 16 residues. The sample taken for sequencing was peripheral blood. The genes are TRBV6-4 and TRBJ2-3; 8 bases fit TRBD1. The source of this sequence is a woman aged 45-65 years with acute or convalescent COVID-19. This CDR3 reads CASTGRTGQVTDTQYF. CDR3 DNA sequence: TGTGCCAGCACCGGGCGGACAGGGCAGGTGACAGATACGCAGTATTTT.